This paragraph reports one TCR beta chain. What it binds is not known. PCR employed 60 Vbeta and 13 Jbeta primers. Produced via immunoSEQ multiplex PCR; TCRdb's table is partial and in-frame only. The sample lists under 150,000 clones; around 83% were seen once. This record belongs to a study of cytomegalovirus exposure and HLA in healthy donors. Study-wide results and caveats: Available immune exposure information was restricted to CMV serostatus only.

The CDR3 has 14 residues. Per germline, CDR1 MGHRA and CDR2 YSYEKL. With 3 bases clipped from V and 9 bases from J, the junction kept 4 bases outside the gene matches. Sequencing was done on a sample of PBMCs. This TCR was sampled from a girl aged 2-10 years in good health and CMV-seronegative. The V call is TRBV4-1, the J call TRBJ2-1; 11 bases align to TRBD2. The CDR3 loop is CASSHGLAGGEQFF. The DNA of the CDR3 is TGCGCCAGCAGCCACGGACTAGCGGGTGGTGAGCAGTTCTTC.